This T cell receptor beta chain was documented in a study of CD8 T cells in ankylosing spondylitis. Overall study findings and caveats: Characteristic of ankylosing spondylitis blood, it appeared, was a TCR beta motif comprising several highly homologous variants.

Germline V CDR1 and CDR2: SEHNR, FQNEAQ (reference sequence). This CDR3 has 13 amino acids. Trimming removed 8 bases from V and 1 base from J, with 11 bases in between. With respect to this clonotype: Its antigen is currently unknown.

TCRdb independently ran MiXCR on the 5' RACE reads; one entry per CDR3 protein. The table records hundreds of thousands of distinct CDR3 sequences, 20% to 30% of them present only once. The sample comprised blood, either unsorted or a sorted T cell fraction (not recorded which). The TCR originated in a male donor with ankylosing spondylitis. This sequence joins TRBV7-9 and TRBJ1-1, with TRBD1 as a possible D gene (6 bases). The CDR3 here is CASEGVKNTEAFF. The CDR3 DNA follows: TGTGCCAGCGAGGGGGTTAAGAACACTGAAGCTTTCTTT.